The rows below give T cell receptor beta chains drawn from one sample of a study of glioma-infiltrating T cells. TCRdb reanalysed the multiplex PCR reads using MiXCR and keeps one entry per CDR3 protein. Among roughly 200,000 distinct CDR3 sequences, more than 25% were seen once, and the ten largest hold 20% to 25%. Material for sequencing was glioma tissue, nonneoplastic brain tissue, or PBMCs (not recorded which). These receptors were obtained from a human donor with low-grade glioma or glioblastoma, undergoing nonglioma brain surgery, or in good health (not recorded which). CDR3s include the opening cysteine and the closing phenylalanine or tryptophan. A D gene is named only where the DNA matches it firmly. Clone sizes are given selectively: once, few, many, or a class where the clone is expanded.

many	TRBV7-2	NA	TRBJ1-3	TGTGCCAGCAGCCGCGACCCCGGGGGAGGGTACGGAAACACCATATATTTT	CASSRDPGGGYGNTIYF
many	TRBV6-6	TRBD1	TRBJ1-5	TGTGCCAGCAGTTACTCGACGCCGGGACAGGGGGCAGGTCAGCCCCAGCATTTT	CASSYSTPGQGAGQPQHF
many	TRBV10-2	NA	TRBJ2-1	TGCGCCAGCAGGGGGACCGTGGGACAACCTTACAATGAGCAGTTCTTC	CASRGTVGQPYNEQFF
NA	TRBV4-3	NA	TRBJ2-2	TGCGCCAGCAGCCAAGATATTTCGGGCGGGGAGCTGTTTTTT	CASSQDISGGELFF
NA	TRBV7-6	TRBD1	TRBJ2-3	TGTACCAGCAGCCCACGGGCCAGGGGGATAGATACGCAGTATTTT	CTSSPRARGIDTQYF
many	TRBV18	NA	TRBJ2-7	TGTGCCAGCTCACCACCGGGCTCCAACGAGCAGTACTTC	CASSPPGSNEQYF
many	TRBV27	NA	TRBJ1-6	TGTGCCAGCAGCGAGCGGGGAACCTATAATTCACCCCTCCACTTT	CASSERGTYNSPLHF
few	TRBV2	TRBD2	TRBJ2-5	TGTGCCAGCAACGAGGGAGGGCTCGTTCGAGAGACCCAGTACTTC	CASNEGGLVRETQYF
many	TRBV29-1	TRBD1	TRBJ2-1	TGCAGCGCAAAACAGGGGGCTAGGGATGAGCAGTTCTTC	CSAKQGARDEQFF
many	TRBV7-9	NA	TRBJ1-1	TGTGCCAGCAGCTCCGCCTCGTTAGCTTTCTTT	CASSSASLAFF
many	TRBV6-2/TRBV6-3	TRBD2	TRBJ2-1	TGTGCCAGCAGTTACCCTCTTAGCGGGAGCTCCTACAATGAGCAGTTCTTC	CASSYPLSGSSYNEQFF
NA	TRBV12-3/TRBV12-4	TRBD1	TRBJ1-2	TGTGCCAGCAGTTTAGGGGGACAGGAGTACTATGGCTACACCTTC	CASSLGGQEYYGYTF
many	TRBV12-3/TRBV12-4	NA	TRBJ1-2	TGTGCCAGCAGTTCCCGACAGGCGTATGGCTACACCTTC	CASSSRQAYGYTF
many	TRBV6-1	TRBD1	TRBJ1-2	TGTGCCAGCAGCTCCCCGGACAGGGGGCAATTCCACTATGGCTACACCTTC	CASSSPDRGQFHYGYTF
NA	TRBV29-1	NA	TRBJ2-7	TGCAGCGTTGCGGCGAGCACCTACGAGCAGTACTTC	CSVAASTYEQYF
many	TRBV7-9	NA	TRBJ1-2	TGTGCCAGCAGCTCAGGGGACTATGGCTACACCTTC	CASSSGDYGYTF
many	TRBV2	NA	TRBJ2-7	TGTGCCAGCGCGGAGGGCCTCTCCTACGAGCAGTACTTC	CASAEGLSYEQYF
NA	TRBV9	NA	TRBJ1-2	TGTGCCAGCAGCTCCGAATACGGGGGAAATTATGGCTACACCTTC	CASSSEYGGNYGYTF
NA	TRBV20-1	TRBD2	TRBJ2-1	TGCAGTGCTAGACCGGGCCTAGCGGGACTGGGTGAGCAGTTCTTC	CSARPGLAGLGEQFF
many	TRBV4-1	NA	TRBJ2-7	TGCGCCAGCAGCCGTATGGACGAGCAGTACTTC	CASSRMDEQYF
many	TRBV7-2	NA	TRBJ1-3	TGTGCCAGCAGCTTAAGTTCTTGGGCTTCTGGAAACACCATATATTTT	CASSLSSWASGNTIYF
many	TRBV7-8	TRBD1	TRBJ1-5	TGTGCCAGCAGCTATGGACCAGGGGGCGTCGGCAATCAGCCCCAGCATTTT	CASSYGPGGVGNQPQHF
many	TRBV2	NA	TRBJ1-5	TGTGCCAGCAGTCGGGACACAACCAATCAGCCCCAGCATTTT	CASSRDTTNQPQHF
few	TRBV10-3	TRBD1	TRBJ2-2	TGTGCCATCAATCATGGACAGGGCGATGTAGGGGAGCTGTTTTTT	CAINHGQGDVGELFF
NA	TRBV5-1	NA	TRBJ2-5	TGCGCCAGCAGCTTGATCGGGATGAGAGAGACCCAGTACTTC	CASSLIGMRETQYF
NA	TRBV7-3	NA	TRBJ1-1	TGTGCCAGCAGCCGTACTAGGGAAACTGAAGCTTTCTTT	CASSRTRETEAFF
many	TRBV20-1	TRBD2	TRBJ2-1	TGCAGTGCTAGAGACCCAGGACTAGCGGGAGTTGATGAGCAGTTCTTC	CSARDPGLAGVDEQFF
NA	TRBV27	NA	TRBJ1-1	TGTGCCAGCAGTTTAACTCCATGCGGGTCCGGCATCGTCGCTGACGCTTTCTTT	CASSLTPCGSGIVADAFF
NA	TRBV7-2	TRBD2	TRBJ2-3	TGTGCCAGCAGCTACTGGTTGACTAGCGGTTCTAGCACAGATACGCAGTATTTT	CASSYWLTSGSSTDTQYF
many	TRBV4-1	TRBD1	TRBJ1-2	TGCGCCAGCAGCCCCGGGACAGAGAATGGCTACACCTTC	CASSPGTENGYTF
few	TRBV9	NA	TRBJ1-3	TGTGCCAGCAGCTTGTCTCTTGAAAACACCATATATTTT	CASSLSLENTIYF
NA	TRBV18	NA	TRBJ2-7	TGTGCCAGCTCACCGGGGGACCACTCCTACGAGCAGTACTTC	CASSPGDHSYEQYF
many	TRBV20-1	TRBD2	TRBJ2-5	TGCAGTGCTAGGACCAGCGGGAGTGTGCCGCGAGAGACCCAGTACTTC	CSARTSGSVPRETQYF
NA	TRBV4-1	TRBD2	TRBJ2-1	TGTGCCAGCAGCCAAGAGGCGCAAACGGGAGGGCCTAGGGATGAGCAGTTCTTC	CASSQEAQTGGPRDEQFF
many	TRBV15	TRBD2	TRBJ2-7	TGTGCCACCAGATTACTAGCGGGTAGCTCCTACGAGCAGTACTTC	CATRLLAGSSYEQYF
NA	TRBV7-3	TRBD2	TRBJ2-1	TGCGCCAGCAGGCGCCGACCGACTAGCGGGAGGATTAGGTATGAGCAGTTCTTC	CASRRRPTSGRIRYEQFF
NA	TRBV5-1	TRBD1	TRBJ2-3	TGCGCCAGCAAGGTCCCGGTAGGGACAGGGGGCACAGATACGCAGTATTTT	CASKVPVGTGGTDTQYF
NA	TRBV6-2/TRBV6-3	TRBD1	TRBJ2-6	TGTGCCAGCAGTTTGGAAGGACAGGGGCCCCCGTCTGGGGCCAACGTCCTGACTTTC	CASSLEGQGPPSGANVLTF
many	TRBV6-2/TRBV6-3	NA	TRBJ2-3	TGTGCCAGCAGTTACGTTGGGAACACAGATACGCGGTATTTT	CASSYVGNTDTRYF
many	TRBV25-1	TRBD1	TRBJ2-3	TGTGCCAGCGGATCCGGACAGGGTGTAACAGATACGCAGTATTTT	CASGSGQGVTDTQYF
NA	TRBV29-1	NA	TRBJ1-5	TGCAGCGTCCGGGTGGACAGCACACCTAATCAGCCCCAGCATTTT	CSVRVDSTPNQPQHF
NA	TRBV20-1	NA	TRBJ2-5	TGCAGTGCTAGTCCCACTTCGGGGGCCCAGTACTTC	CSASPTSGAQYF
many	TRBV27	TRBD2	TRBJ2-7	TGTGCCAGCAGTTTATCGGGCGGGAGGGCCGAGCACGAGCAGTACTTC	CASSLSGGRAEHEQYF
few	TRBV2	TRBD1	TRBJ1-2	TGTGCCAGCAAAGGGGGCAGGGAACAGGGCCCGTTAGGGGACTATGGCTACACCTTC	CASKGGREQGPLGDYGYTF
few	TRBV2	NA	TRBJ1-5	TGTGCCAGCAGTGAAGCGCTCACAGGAATTAGCAATCAGCCCCAGCATTTT	CASSEALTGISNQPQHF
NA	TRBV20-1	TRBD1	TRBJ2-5	TGCAGTGCTCGACAGGGGTCGGGTGAGAGCCAGTACTTC	CSARQGSGESQYF
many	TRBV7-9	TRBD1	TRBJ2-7	TGTGCCAGCAGCTTAGTCAGGGGGCTCGGCGAGCAGTACTTC	CASSLVRGLGEQYF
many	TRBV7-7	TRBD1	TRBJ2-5	TGTGCCAGCAGCTATGGGACAGGGGAATCTCAAGAGACCCAGTACTTC	CASSYGTGESQETQYF
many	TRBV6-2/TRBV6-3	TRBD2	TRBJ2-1	TGTGCCAGCAGTACTCCTAGCGGGGGTAATGAGCAGTTCTTC	CASSTPSGGNEQFF
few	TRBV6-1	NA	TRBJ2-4	TGTGCCAGCAGTTTGCGGGTCGCGGAGGGCATTCAGTACTTC	CASSLRVAEGIQYF
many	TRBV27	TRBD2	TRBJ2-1	TGTGCCAGCAGTTCTCCACTAGCGGGAGGGAAGGATGAGCAGTTCTTC	CASSSPLAGGKDEQFF
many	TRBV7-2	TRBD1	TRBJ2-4	TGTGCCAGCAGCTGGCTAGGGACAGGGGGCTTGATCATTCAGTACTTC	CASSWLGTGGLIIQYF
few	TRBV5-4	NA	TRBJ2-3	TGTGCCAGCAGCCCCACAGGAGATGTTAGCACAGATACGCAGTATTTT	CASSPTGDVSTDTQYF
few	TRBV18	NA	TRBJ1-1	TGTGCCAGCTCACTCAACTCGGGACGGAACACTGAAGCTTTCTTT	CASSLNSGRNTEAFF